These 15 T cell receptor beta chains originate from one sample sequenced in a study of CD8 T cells in Susac syndrome. Random hexamers primed reverse transcription of 0.5 to 1 ug RNA. TCRdb analysed the immunoSEQ multiplex PCR reads with MiXCR anew, one entry per CDR3 protein. The sample contains some 200,000 distinct CDR3 sequences, roughly 90% of which appear only once. The sample comprised CD4+ T cells from PBMCs. The receptors were sampled from a human donor with Susac syndrome.

The V gene is TRBV28, the J gene TRBJ1-2, with D hard to call. The V gene's germline CDR1 is MDHEN and CDR2 SYDVKM. This CDR3 comprises 15 residues. V shed 6 bases and J shed 4 bases, with 18 bases lying between them. DNA of the CDR3: TGTGCCAGCAGAAACAGATGGGGAGTCTCCTATGGCTACACCTTC. Its protein product is CASRNRWGVSYGYTF.

The CDR3 DNA sequence: TGTGCCAGCAGTTTTTCGGGGTTTAATGAAAAACTGTTTTTT. It specifies CASSFSGFNEKLFF. The V and J genes are TRBV28 and TRBJ1-4, with no clear D. CDR1 and CDR2 (germline): MDHEN, SYDVKM. V lost 3 bases, J lost 4 bases, and 9 bases lay in between. The CDR3 has 14 residues.

This chain joins TRBV12-3 or TRBV12-4 and TRBJ2-3; D remains unclear. The germline V and J ends were trimmed by 8 bases and 0 bases, with 12 bases remaining between them. CDR3 length: 14 residues. DNA of the CDR3: TGTGCCAGCCTACCATTCGCTAGCACAGATACGCAGTATTTT. It encodes CASLPFASTDTQYF.

This clonotype showed up just once. V and J are TRBV14 and TRBJ1-2, with 7 bases fitting TRBD1. The junction had 6 bases not matched to a gene; V was cut back by 4 bases and J by 7 bases. The germline V gene encodes CDR1 SGHDN and CDR2 FVKESK. The CDR3 covers 13 residues. CDR3 protein: CASSRPGGGGYTF. In nucleotides, the CDR3 is TGTGCCAGCAGCCGACCAGGGGGTGGTGGCTACACCTTC.

The rearrangement uses TRBV7-9 and TRBJ2-7; 9 nucleotides line up with TRBD1. Germline V gene data show CDR1 as SEHNR and CDR2 as FQNEAQ (reference sequence). The CDR3 has 13 residues. V lost 10 bases and J lost 2; bases outside the gene matches: 6. Here the CDR3 reads CANRRTGAYEQYF. The DNA for the CDR3 is TGTGCCAATCGGAGGACAGGGGCCTACGAGCAGTACTTC.

The genes are TRBV11-2 and TRBJ2-5; 8 bases line up with TRBD2. Germline V CDR1 and CDR2: SGHAT, FQNNGV. This CDR3 comprises 13 residues. With V trimmed by 4 bases and J by 5 bases, 3 bases remained unmatched. The CDR3 here is CASSSLAVETQYF. The CDR3 DNA is TGTGCCAGCAGCTCACTAGCGGTCGAGACCCAGTACTTC.

V and J are TRBV20-1 and TRBJ1-2, with D possibly being TRBD1 (5 bases). V dropped 5 bases and J dropped 0 bases, with 13 bases sitting between them. The CDR3 length is 14 residues. Per germline, CDR1 DFQATT and CDR2 SNEGSKA (reference sequence). The CDR3 DNA sequence: TGCAGTGCTCCAGACGGACAAACTAACTATGGCTACACCTTC. Its protein is CSAPDGQTNYGYTF.

J is TRBJ2-3 and V is TRBV9; 7 bases fit TRBD2. With V trimmed by 8 bases and J by 2 bases, 8 bases remained unmatched. Germline V gene lookup returns CDR1 SGDLS and CDR2 YYNGEE. CDR3 size: 14 residues. The CDR3 loop is CARSAGEDTDTQYF. CDR3 coding DNA: TGTGCCAGGTCGGCGGGGGAAGACACAGATACGCAGTATTTT.

The rearrangement uses TRBV2 and TRBJ1-4; 10 bases fit TRBD1. The CDR3 loop spans 14 amino acids. V dropped 6 bases and J dropped 8; count of bases not matched to a gene: 6. Germline CDR1 is SNHLY and CDR2 is FYNNEI. The CDR3 DNA follows: TGTGCCAGCAGACCGGGACAGGGGCCAGAAAAACTGTTTTTT. It encodes CASRPGQGPEKLFF.

The chain has TRBV3-1 and TRBJ1-2, with 11 bases identical to TRBD1. The V gene's germline CDR1 is LGHDT and CDR2 YNNKEL (reference sequence). V lost 0 bases and J lost 9; bases outside the gene matches: 15. This CDR3 has 18 amino acids. Written as DNA, the CDR3 is TGTGCCAGCAGCCAAGATCACCGGACAGGGGGCGTAATAGGTAGCTACACCTTC. As protein: CASSQDHRTGGVIGSYTF.

V is TRBV5-1 and J is TRBJ2-7, with D possibly matching TRBD1 (6 bases). Germline CDR1 is SGHRS and CDR2 is YFSETQ. The CDR3 loop spans 15 amino acids. Trimming cost V 1 base and J 5 bases, with 16 bases left between them. CDR3 sequence reads: CASSLQGRGQDEQYF. As DNA, the CDR3 is TGCGCCAGCAGCTTGCAGGGCAGGGGCCAGGACGAGCAGTACTTC.

This chain links TRBV20-1 with TRBJ1-4, with D maybe TRBD1 (6 bases). The V end was cut by 1 base, the J end by 7 bases, with 13 bases between. CDR1 DFQATT and CDR2 SNEGSKA come from the germline V gene (reference sequence). This CDR3 comprises 14 residues. The CDR3 DNA follows: TGCAGTGCTAGAGTGGGGGGCGCGAGTGAAAAACTGTTTTTT. The encoded protein is CSARVGGASEKLFF.

CDR3 DNA: TGTGCCAGCAGTTATCCAGGGCGAGGACTAGATACGCAGTATTTT. Residues: CASSYPGRGLDTQYF. The chain has TRBV6-6 and TRBJ2-3; either TRBD1 or TRBD2 may fit D (5 bases each). Germline loops: CDR1 MNHNY, CDR2 SVGAGI (reference sequence). Deletions cut 3 bases from V and 5 bases from J, with 15 bases between. The CDR3 is 15 residues long.

This sequence joins TRBV7-8 and TRBJ1-5, with 11 bases fitting TRBD1. Germline CDR1 is SGHVS and CDR2 is FQNEAQ. J was trimmed by 3 bases and V by 5 bases; bases with no gene match: 3. CDR3 length equals 15 residues. The CDR3 bases are TGTGCCAGCAGCGCCGGACAGGGGGCCAATCAGCCCCAGCATTTT. This translates into CASSAGQGANQPQHF.

The rearrangement uses TRBV27 and TRBJ1-1, with 9 bases fitting TRBD1. The V gene end was trimmed by 8 bases and the J gene end by 3 bases; junction bases not matched to a gene: 4. CDR3 length equals 13 residues. Germline CDR1 MNHEY, CDR2 SMNVEV (reference sequence). The CDR3 loop reads CASGDRAYTEAFF. The CDR3 DNA sequence: TGTGCCAGCGGGGACAGGGCCTACACTGAAGCTTTCTTT.